This T cell receptor (beta chain) was observed in a study of blood T cell repertoires in COVID-19. In the study overall: Acute and convalescent COVID-19 samples came from the United States, Italy and Spain. Nucleic acid was either cDNA or gDNA, and it came from T cells, B-cell-depleted T cells, or PBMCs.

Methods used by the authors: Reference gene primer amplification yielded estimated nucleated cell counts. TCRdb's copy holds only in-frame clones and misses some; the assay was immunoSEQ multiplex PCR. The DNA gave D and trimming, while V, J and clone size come from that table. Among approximately 250,000 clones, around 80% were seen once, and the ten largest hold roughly 5.5%. The germline V gene encodes CDR1 SGHNT and CDR2 YYREEE (reference sequence). The V and J ends lost 4 bases and 4 bases respectively, with 11 bases between them. This CDR3 is 13 amino acids long. The V and J genes are TRBV5-4 and TRBJ1-1, with D tentatively TRBD1 (6 bases). The source material was peripheral blood. This clonotype was sampled from a human donor in a cohort sampled during active COVID-19. CDR3 sequence (DNA): TGTGCCAGCAGCCTTAGAGGGGGCACTGAAGCTTTCTTT. This gives the protein CASSLRGGTEAFF.